The rows below give T cell receptor beta chains drawn from one sample of a study of shared clonotypes between healthy human individuals. TCRdb's table, derived via immunoSEQ multiplex PCR, lists solely in-frame clones and lacks some. The sample shows roughly 2,500,000 clones, under 95% of them seen only once. The sample consisted of naive CD4+ T cells from PBMCs. The receptors here all came from a man aged 18 to 35 in good health. Some clones in this sample may be carry-over from other donors' samples. Both conserved end residues are part of each CDR3. Fields, in order: D gene, V gene, J gene, clone size, CDR3 DNA, CDR3 protein. D genes are given only for firm matches. Expanded clones get a size class; other rows say once, few or many, or leave the size out.

TRBD1	TRBV13	TRBJ2-7	NA	TGTGCCAGCGGACAGGGCGACGAGCAGTACTTC	CASGQGDEQYF
NA	TRBV11-2	TRBJ2-2	NA	TGTGCCAGCAGCTCCACGGACAGAAACACCGGGGAGCTGTTTTTT	CASSSTDRNTGELFF
NA	TRBV7-9	TRBJ2-7	NA	TGTGCCAGCAGCCGTATAGGTGCGGGGCTCTACGAGCAGTACTTC	CASSRIGAGLYEQYF
TRBD1	TRBV27	TRBJ2-1	NA	TGTGCCAGCAGTCATAGAGGGACAGGGAGAAGATACAATGAGCAGTTCTTC	CASSHRGTGRRYNEQFF
NA	TRBV11-2	TRBJ1-5	NA	TGTGCCAGCAGCTTATATCTCGGTCAGCCCCAGCATTTT	CASSLYLGQPQHF
NA	TRBV5-5	TRBJ2-1	NA	TGTGCCAGCAGCTTGTTACTAGCTACCGATGAGCAGTTCTTC	CASSLLLATDEQFF
TRBD2	TRBV6-4	TRBJ2-1	NA	TGTGCCAGCAGCCGGACTAGCGGGAGGGCCTCGGATGAGCAGTTCTTC	CASSRTSGRASDEQFF
NA	TRBV6-6	TRBJ2-3	once	TGTGCCAGCAGTTACTCGAGGCTGACAGATACGCAGTATTTT	CASSYSRLTDTQYF
NA	TRBV5-1	TRBJ2-2	NA	TGCGCCAGCAGGATTGGCACCGTTAACACCGGGGAGCTGTTTTTT	CASRIGTVNTGELFF
TRBD1	TRBV14	TRBJ2-6	NA	TGTGCCAGCACCCCAAGGATCCCGGGACAGGGCTCCGGGGCCAACGTCCTGACTTTC	CASTPRIPGQGSGANVLTF
NA	TRBV7-9	TRBJ2-5	NA	TGTGCCAGCAGCACCGCAACAGGGTACCAAGAGACCCAGTACTTC	CASSTATGYQETQYF
NA	TRBV7-2	TRBJ2-1	NA	TGTGCCAGCAGCCCTCCCCCCCCTATTTCCCTCTACAATGAGCAGTTCTTC	CASSPPPPISLYNEQFF
NA	TRBV29-1	TRBJ1-4	NA	TGCAGCGTTGAAGATCAAGGTGAAAAACTGTTTTTT	CSVEDQGEKLFF
TRBD1	TRBV19	TRBJ2-7	NA	TGTGCCAGTAGTGGGACAGGGGGCTCCAACGAGCAGTACTTC	CASSGTGGSNEQYF
TRBD2	TRBV18	TRBJ2-3	NA	TGTGCCAGCTCACCAACTAGCGGGACCACAGATACGCAGTATTTT	CASSPTSGTTDTQYF
NA	TRBV7-9	TRBJ2-3	NA	TGTGCCAGCAGTCGCACAGATACGCAGTATTTT	CASSRTDTQYF
NA	TRBV7-9	TRBJ2-5	NA	TGTGCCAGCAGCCGCATGGGGAGGACTGAAGAGACCCAGTACTTC	CASSRMGRTEETQYF
TRBD1	TRBV5-1	TRBJ1-2	NA	TGCGCCAGCAGCTTGGACGGACAGGCCCCCTATGGCTACACCTTC	CASSLDGQAPYGYTF
NA	TRBV6-4	TRBJ2-6	NA	TGTGCCAGCAGCGCCGAGGTATCTGGGGCCAACGTCCTGACTTTC	CASSAEVSGANVLTF
NA	TRBV5-1	TRBJ2-3	NA	TGCGCCAGCAGCTGGTCGGAGCCAAGCACAGATACGCAGTATTTT	CASSWSEPSTDTQYF
NA	TRBV18	TRBJ2-1	NA	TGTGCCAGCTCACCCGGGACCGACAATGAGCAGTTCTTC	CASSPGTDNEQFF
NA	TRBV19	TRBJ2-1	NA	TGTGCCAGTAGCCCTCTTTCCCCCTCCTACAATGAGCAGTTCTTC	CASSPLSPSYNEQFF
NA	TRBV11-3	TRBJ1-1	NA	TGTGCCAACTCACGCCCCGTGGAGACAGCCGATGAAGCTTTCTTT	CANSRPVETADEAFF
TRBD2	TRBV11-2	TRBJ2-5	NA	TGTGCCAGCAGCTTTGGGGGACTAGCTGGCGAGACCCAGTACTTC	CASSFGGLAGETQYF